Detailed here is one T cell receptor (beta chain). Its antigen is not identified. The data stem from a study of Ad26.COV2.S vaccination and SARS-CoV-2 variants. As for the study in general: Ad26.COV2.S, an intramuscular injection, was given once or twice 56 days apart.

Assay used: immunoSEQ multiplex PCR; TCRdb lists only in-frame clones, some missing. This sample yields 300,000 to 500,000 clones, of which approximately 86% are seen a single time; roughly 3.2% belongs to the top ten. General study findings and limits: Using TCR breadth and depth analyses may have led to underestimated total T cell responses. Placebo recipients showed lower spike-specific TCR breadth than vaccinees.

This sample's treatment: about 20 received Ad26.COV2.S at low or high dose, single or two shots; 5 received placebo; per-sample allocation not given. Sampling was done on day 63 after the first vaccine or placebo injection. V lost 8 bases to trimming and J lost 8 bases, with 10 bases between them. Germline lookup yields CDR1 ENHRY and CDR2 SYGVKD. The length of the CDR3 is 12 residues. The sample in question was peripheral blood, obtained in a trial of Ad26.COV2.S vaccine versus placebo. The chain uses TRBV10-3 and TRBJ1-6; possible D gene TRBD1, 6 bases. This TCR derives from a person between 18 and 65 years old who received the Ad26.COV2.S COVID-19 vaccine or a placebo. The DNA for the CDR3 is TGTGCCATCGGGGGGCTCGATTCACCCCTCCACTTT. Encoded protein: CAIGGLDSPLHF.